This T cell receptor beta chain comes out of a study of cytomegalovirus exposure and HLA in healthy donors. This clone has only a few counts. Germline V lookup: CDR1 SNHLY, CDR2 FYNNEI. The CDR3 runs to 17 residues. V lost 4 bases to trimming and J lost 7 bases; unmatched junction nucleotides: 9. Clones were read by immunoSEQ multiplex PCR, and TCRdb kept only the in-frame ones, dropping some. Found here are 150,000 to 200,000 clones, just under 85% of them singletons; the top ten hold around 2.4%. V and J are TRBV2 and TRBJ1-6; 11 nucleotides line up with TRBD1. Sequencing was performed on PBMCs. This receptor was identified in a man aged 30 to 45 in good health and CMV-seropositive. As DNA, the CDR3 is TGTGCCAGCAGTGCCCAAGCAGGACAGGGGGCAAATTCACCCCTCCACTTT. Its protein product is CASSAQAGQGANSPLHF.